This T cell receptor beta chain appears in the sequencing data of a study of blood T cell repertoires in COVID-19. The study drew participants aged about 18 to 90 years from under 30 US areas. Assignments of participants to cohorts depended upon their own reported clinical history. Symptom resolution, clearance, or two negative PCRs marked the recovered donors of Cohort 3. Trimming cost V 4 bases and J 4 bases, with 12 bases left between them. There are 14 residues in the CDR3. Germline CDR1 MNHEY, CDR2 SVGAGI. In the original processing: It was from reference gene primer amplification that nucleated cell counts were estimated. Sequencing was performed with immunoSEQ multiplex PCR; in TCRdb, only in-frame clones are kept and a portion is missing. D and trimming come from the DNA, and the V and J calls and clone size come from that table. This table holds 200,000 to 250,000 clones, 85% to 90% found once.

V usage is TRBV6-5 and J usage is TRBJ2-3; tentatively, D is TRBD1 (6 bases). The sequenced sample consisted of PBMCs or T cells enriched from blood (not recorded which). The TCR sequence derives from a man aged 35-49 years who had recovered from COVID-19. CDR3 residues: CASSFFGQSDTQYF. In DNA form, the CDR3 reads TGTGCCAGCAGTTTCTTCGGACAGTCAGATACGCAGTATTTT.